This TCR beta chain was recovered during a study of blood T cell repertoires in COVID-19. The table came from immunoSEQ multiplex PCR; TCRdb's copy has only in-frame clones and leaves some out. The table lists more than 300,000 clones, less than 90% of them singletons. Germline assignment: CDR1 SGHNT and CDR2 YYREEE (reference sequence). Trimming removed 2 bases from V and 8 bases from J, with 16 bases in between. The CDR3 length is 14 residues. The specimen was PBMCs or T cells enriched from blood (not recorded which). The receptor comes from a woman aged 50 to 60 who had recovered from COVID-19. This chain joins TRBV5-4 and TRBJ1-1; D not resolved. The DNA for the CDR3 is TGTGCCAGCAGCTTTTCCGACGGAGTTCAGGAAGCTTTCTTT. It is translated as CASSFSDGVQEAFF. The full variable domain, rest sourced from reference TRBV5-4 and TRBJ1-1, is ETGVTQSPTHLIKTRGQQVTLRCSSQSGHNTVSWYQQALGQGPQFIFQYYREEENGRGNFPPRFSGLQFPNYSSELNVNALELDDSALYLCASSFSDGVQEAFFGQGTRLTVV.